A single sample gave rise to the 2 T cell receptor beta chains below, sequenced in a study of PD-L1 blockade in urothelial cancer. The protocol was immunoSEQ multiplex PCR, while the TCRdb copy is restricted to in-frame clones and leaves out a portion. The table records roughly 130,000 clones, less than 85% of them present only once. Time point indicated: pretreatment peripheral blood. The sample consisted of PBMCs, taken around atezolizumab (anti-PD-L1) treatment. The receptor source for this set is a man aged 45-60 years with urothelial cancer.

This clone was seen just once. The chain uses TRBV4-1 and TRBJ1-2, with TRBD1 matching 7 bases. The germline gives CDR1 MGHRA, CDR2 YSYEKL. The CDR3 extends over 18 amino acids. V dropped 0 bases and J dropped 4; count of bases not matched to a gene: 14. The CDR3, as DNA: TGCGCCAGCAGCCAAGATTCGGGGAAAGGGGGCGATTCCTATGGCTACACCTTC. Translation: CASSQDSGKGGDSYGYTF.

The chain is built from TRBV5-4 and TRBJ2-2, with TRBD2 matching over 11 bases. V lost 3 bases and J lost 1; bases outside the gene matches: 2. Germline loops: CDR1 SGHNT, CDR2 YYREEE (reference sequence). The CDR3 is 16 amino acids. Here the CDR3 reads CASSSGTSGNTGELFF. The CDR3 DNA sequence: TGTGCCAGCAGCTCCGGGACTAGCGGGAACACCGGGGAGCTGTTTTTT.